This entry describes one TCR beta chain. The specificity of this receptor is unknown. Mismatch with germline at one junction end may stem from a read error. This sample is part of a study of cytomegalovirus exposure and HLA in healthy donors (dated by TCRdb to the late 2010s). For context, the study as a whole: According to an earlier analysis of 550 to 750 of the donors, roughly 180 million T cells yielded 90 million to 130 million unique TCR beta sequences and 276 Gb of sequence data. An early release covering roughly 640 HLA-typed donors comprised approximately 300 gigabases of sequencing data and 85 million or so unique TCR sequences. The genetic ancestry cluster associated with self-reported Caucasian donors included 81% of the roughly 400 genotyped donors. The study aimed to test whether signatures of past pathogen exposure could be identified by cataloging public T cell receptors. The study profiled the T cell repertoires of 500 to 800 subjects by immunosequencing and related them to cytomegalovirus serostatus. In addition to the first cohort of 650 to 800 subjects, a separate validation cohort of 130 or so different subjects was used. To predict cytomegalovirus infection status, the study brought together high-throughput TCR immunosequencing, statistical association of individual TCRs with disease status, and machine learning. To study patterns of TCR occurrence, a later analysis re-analyzed previously published TCR beta repertoires from 600 to 750 donors and added high-resolution HLA genotyping. In the later analysis, no new phenotypic data were used to find candidate immune exposures; instead, reliance was placed on TCR beta sequences and their occurrence across donors. An earlier analysis of 587 of the donors applied high-throughput TCR beta sequencing to assess whether each TCR beta V gene segment acted as functional or pseudogenic. Alongside the repertoire data, information on donor age, sex, ethnicity and CMV serostatus was compiled. Genome-wide SNP genotypes for about three fifths of the roughly 700 donors were used in a later genetic analysis, which treated that subset as a discovery cohort. All discovery cohort repertoires had been generated using a single sequencing platform. Class I and class II HLA loci were covered by the typing at four-digit resolution. Typing coverage differed by locus: A, B, C, DRB1 and DQB1 were typed in about 620-630 donors, DQA1 in 500 to 550, DPA1 in 600 to 610, and DPB1 in 472. Because of strong linkage in the cohort, a few DR-DQ haplotypes were treated as single units for association and clustering. On average, around 200,000 unique TCR beta nucleotide sequences were sequenced per donor among a few hundred genotyped donors of the cohort, with around 19% of those sequences being non-productive.

Points the paper makes about the study in general: The authors suggested that the approach could potentially be extended to other disease states and immunological phenotypes. Because HLA typing was missing for some donors at each locus, association tests included only the typed subset. Around 16 rarely observed V segments, including chromosome 9 orphons, were excluded from the earlier analysis of several hundred of the donors because counts were too low. Several of the top co-occurrence clusters appeared to be linked to parvovirus B19, influenza, CMV and Epstein-Barr virus, according to a later analysis. Compared with the approximately 600-donor mean, donors in an Asian-associated ancestry cluster had fewer N-insertions in productive TCRs, according to a later genetic analysis. Linkage disequilibrium might explain the correlated functional status among segregating V segments, but an unknown experimental factor could not be ruled out. At a false discovery rate of 0.05, a later analysis linked about 16,000 TCR beta sequences to specific HLA alleles. Compared with equally common non-associated chains, HLA-associated TCR beta chains in a later analysis were more clonally expanded and had lower generation probabilities. For the cohort, immune exposure information was limited to CMV serostatus. In the study, about 150 TCR beta chains were listed as associated with cytomegalovirus. Sequencing depth was assumed to be roughly uniform across donors in the presence/absence analyses, though that assumption may not hold. Across donors, most TCR sequences were observed very rarely, whereas some public TCRs were present in many individuals. This cohort had only TCR beta chains sequenced, and the lack of alpha or paired-chain data limited which features could be detected. Assigning TCR associations to individual alleles was difficult when HLA alleles, especially DR and DQ, strongly co-occurred. In both the original and validation cohorts, the classifier was reported to diagnose cytomegalovirus status with high specificity and sensitivity. V-gene and J-gene trimming of TCR beta chains was associated with a missense DCLRE1C variant in a later genetic analysis, and the association was replicated in an independent cohort. Some IMGT-functional V segments, including TRBV6-2 and TRBV6-3, could not be told apart with the 87-base-pair reads, so those segments were excluded. According to a later analysis, TCR association rates differed among HLA loci, with DRB1 alleles showing the most associated TCRs and HLA-C alleles showing the fewest. A cluster of highly shared sequence variants was judged likely to represent a technical artifact of the sequencing pipeline. A further reported finding was that TCR beta sequences accurately predicted the HLA-A and HLA-B alleles for most subjects in the first cohort. Most CMV-associated TCR beta chains appeared to be HLA-restricted in a later analysis, and the HLA associations seemed to be driven largely by CMV exposure. A few of the identified cytomegalovirus-associated TCR beta chains were confirmed in vitro to be specific for cytomegalovirus antigens. In an earlier analysis of 587 of the donors, most TCR beta V segments appeared in productive rearrangements about 90% or about 30% of the time, broadly matching IMGT annotations.

The germline V gene (reference sequence) provides CDR1 SEHNR and CDR2 FQNEAQ. The CDR3 sequence holds 14 residues, the cysteine and phenylalanine included. This entry keeps only the CDR3 DNA: 42 bases, framed from base 1. The cohort comprised some 700 healthy bone marrow donors. At the time of sampling, all cohort members were nominally healthy, though unrecorded immune exposures were likely present. The donor tested CMV seropositive and was one of the 289 seropositive cohort members. Every donor gave a peripheral blood sample, and the peripheral blood mononuclear cells from that sample were used for TCR beta sequencing. Genomic DNA was extracted from the blood cell samples with the Qiagen DNeasy Blood Extraction Kit. The protocol used for the library was the immunoSEQ multiplex PCR assay. For the multiplex PCR, a mixture combining 60 forward primers for TCR Vbeta segments and 13 reverse primers for TCR Jbeta segments was used. The CDR3 region of rearranged TCR beta genes was amplified from genomic DNA by a multiplex PCR assay. On the Illumina HiSeq System, the amplified TCR beta libraries were sequenced as 87-base-pair reads. From the authors' description of their analysis: Across the 500 to 850 repertoires, a later analysis counted some 81 million unique TCR beta chains, around 11 million of which were shared by at least two donors. To remove PCR and sequencing errors, raw reads were error-corrected and collapsed into unique sequences using a nearest-neighbor algorithm that merged closely related sequences. V, D and J gene segments were assigned by aligning CDR3 sequences to IMGT reference sequences. Each retained sequence needed at least a six-nucleotide match to both a V gene segment and a J gene segment. Rearrangements were called productive when the CDR3 lacked stop codons and stayed in frame with V and J; all others were non-productive. CDR3 was defined according to IMGT convention as the region running from the second conserved V-encoded cysteine to the conserved J-encoded phenylalanine. Sequences without an unambiguous match to a single V gene segment were excluded from the earlier analysis of almost 600 of the donors. An earlier analysis of roughly 590 of the donors called V segments functional above 56.7% productive rearrangements and segregating when the between-donor standard deviation exceeded 5%. A statistical classification framework was built for diagnosing cytomegalovirus status from the catalog of TCR beta chain sequences. A later analysis assigned V and J genes by comparing TCR nucleotide sequences with IMGT/GENE-DB human TR gene sequences. Using the TCRdist pipeline, a later analysis assigned CDR3 sequences along with most-parsimonious VDJ recombination scenarios. In a later analysis, each TCR beta chain was defined by its CDR3 amino acid sequence together with its V-gene family, and reads without a unique V-gene family were excluded. As a way to deal with suspected cross-contamination and a sequencing artifact, a later analysis dropped over 550 nucleotide sequences that were highly shared and had low generation probability. For each public chain, a later analysis derived a clonal expansion index from normalized ranks of inferred template counts within each repertoire. In a later analysis, generation probabilities were computed using a VDJ recombination model fitted to out-of-frame rearrangements, and the results were checked against IGoR. Hypergeometric tests were used in a later analysis to score TCR-TCR, TCR-HLA and TCR-CMV co-occurrence, with a repertoire-size bias correction applied to the TCR pairs. To estimate false discovery rates, a later analysis permuted the HLA or CMV assignments 20 times. A later analysis grouped co-occurring TCRs with DBSCAN, adding TCRdist sequence similarity when clustering within HLA-allele-positive subsets. For co-occurrence clustering, repertoires with fewer than 30,000 or more than 120,000 public chains were excluded, along with 5 or 6 repertoires with anomalous nucleotide sharing. Held by TCRdb, this immuneACCESS table contains in-frame sequences only and omits some clones. Under half of the omission traces to an unresolved V gene where checked; the cause of the rest is unknown. The V and J calls and clone size are taken from that table; D and trimming were inferred from the DNA. The sample data list 150,000 or so clones, and 75% to 90% of these were observed just once. Roughly 6.3% of the sample rests with the top ten.

Sequenced: PBMCs. The receptor comes from a male donor in good health and CMV-seropositive. Recombination joined TRBV7-9 with TRBJ2-7, with TRBD2 matching 10 junction bases. The CDR3 in this case is CSSSSLAGVDEQYF. The nucleotides read TGTTCCAGCAGTTCCCTAGCGGGAGTGGATGAGCAGTACTTC. Outside the CDR3, residues come from the reference TRBV7-9 and TRBJ2-7 proteins, so the full variable domain is: DTGVSQNPRHKITKRGQNVTFRCDPISEHNRLYWYRQTLGQGPEFLTYFQNEAQLEKSRLLSDRFSAERPKGSFSTLEIQRTEQGDSAMYLCSSSSLAGVDEQYFGPGTRLTVT.